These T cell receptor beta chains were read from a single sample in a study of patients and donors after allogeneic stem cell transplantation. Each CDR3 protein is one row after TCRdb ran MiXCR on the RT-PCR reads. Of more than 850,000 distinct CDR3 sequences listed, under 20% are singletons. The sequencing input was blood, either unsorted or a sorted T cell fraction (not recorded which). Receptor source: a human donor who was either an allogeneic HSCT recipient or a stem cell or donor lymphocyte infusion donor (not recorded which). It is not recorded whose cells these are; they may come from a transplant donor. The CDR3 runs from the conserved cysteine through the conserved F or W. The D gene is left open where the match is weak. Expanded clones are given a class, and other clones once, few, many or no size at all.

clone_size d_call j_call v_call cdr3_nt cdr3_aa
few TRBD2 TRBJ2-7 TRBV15 TGTGCCACCAGCATAGGACTAGCTATGTACGAGCAGTACTTC CATSIGLAMYEQYF
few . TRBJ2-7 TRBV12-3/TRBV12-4 TGTGCCAGCAGGGGGGGACAGCCCGAGCAGTACTTC CASRGGQPEQYF
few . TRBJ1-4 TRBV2 TGTGCCAGCAGGAGGGTCAGGAAACTGTTTTTT CASRRVRKLFF
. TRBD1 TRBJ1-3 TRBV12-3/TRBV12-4 TGTGCCAGCAGTATGGGACAGCCTGGAAACACCATATATTTT CASSMGQPGNTIYF
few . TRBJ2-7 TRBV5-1 TGCGCCAGCAGCTTGGGGCCCAGGGACCGATCCTACGAGCAGTACTTC CASSLGPRDRSYEQYF
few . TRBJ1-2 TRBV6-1 TGTGCCAGCAGTATCCCCGGGACCGTGAACTATGGCTACACCTTC CASSIPGTVNYGYTF
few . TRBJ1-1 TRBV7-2 TGTGCCAGCAGCTCAAAACCGTGGGTCCAGGGGAGCCAAGCTTTCTTT CASSSKPWVQGSQAFF
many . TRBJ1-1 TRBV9 TGTGCCAGCAGCCCCAAGCCGGGAGGGAACACTGAAGCTTTCTTT CASSPKPGGNTEAFF
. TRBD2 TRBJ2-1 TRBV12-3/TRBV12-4 TGTGCCAGCAGTTTAACTAGCGGGCCCAATGAGCAGTTCTTC CASSLTSGPNEQFF
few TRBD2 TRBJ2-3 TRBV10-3 TGTGCCATCAGTGGGGGTCGCGGGGGGGCGCCTGGACCAGATACGCAGTATTTT CAISGGRGGAPGPDTQYF
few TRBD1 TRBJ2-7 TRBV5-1 TGCGCCAGCAGCACAGGGACAGGGGGTGGCTACGAGCAGTACTTC CASSTGTGGGYEQYF
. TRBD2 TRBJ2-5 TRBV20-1 TGCAGTGCTAGAGATCAGTCGGGAGGGGAGGAGACCCAGTACTTC CSARDQSGGEETQYF
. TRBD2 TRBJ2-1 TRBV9 TGTGCCAGCAGCCCACGGACTAGCGGGAGCTCCCACAATGAGCAGTTCTTC CASSPRTSGSSHNEQFF
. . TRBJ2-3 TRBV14 TGTGCCAGCAGCGTGGTTTTCCTTCAGGGAGAAACATCAGATACGCAGTATTTT CASSVVFLQGETSDTQYF
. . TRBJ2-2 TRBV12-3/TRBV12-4 TGTGCCAGCAGCAACCTCGGAGGGAGATGGACCGGGGAGCTGTTTTTT CASSNLGGRWTGELFF
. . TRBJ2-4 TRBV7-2 TGTGCCAGCAGCATCGGGACATCCGGTAACGGCATTCAGTACTTC CASSIGTSGNGIQYF
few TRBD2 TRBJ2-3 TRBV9 TGTGCCAGCAGCGTAGTGAGTAGCGGGGGGGCGAATACGCAGTATTTT CASSVVSSGGANTQYF
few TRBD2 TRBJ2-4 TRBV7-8 TGTGCCAGCAGCTTAGCCGGACTAGCGGGAGATCAGGGCATTCAGTACTTC CASSLAGLAGDQGIQYF